Detailed here is one TCR beta chain. This CDR3 has 13 amino acids. The V segment lost 5 bases and the J segment 14 bases; nucleotides outside the gene matches: 6. The germline V gene has CDR1 SQVTM and CDR2 ANQGSEA. The data derive from a study of blood T cell repertoires in COVID-19. Study summary: The United States, Italy and Spain supplied acute and convalescent COVID-19 samples. The cDNA or gDNA used as material had been derived from T cells, B-cell-depleted T cells, or PBMCs.

The repertoire was sequenced with immunoSEQ multiplex PCR; TCRdb's copy has only in-frame clones and lacks some. The sample carries 250,000 or so clones, 86% recorded once. Sequencing used peripheral blood. The chain combines TRBV29-1 with TRBJ2-1; 16 positions agree with TRBD2. The TCR was taken from a man in his sixties with acute or convalescent COVID-19. The CDR3 sequence: CSVSLGLAGGKFF. CDR3 nucleotides: TGCAGCGTTTCCCTGGGACTAGCGGGGGGGAAGTTCTTC.